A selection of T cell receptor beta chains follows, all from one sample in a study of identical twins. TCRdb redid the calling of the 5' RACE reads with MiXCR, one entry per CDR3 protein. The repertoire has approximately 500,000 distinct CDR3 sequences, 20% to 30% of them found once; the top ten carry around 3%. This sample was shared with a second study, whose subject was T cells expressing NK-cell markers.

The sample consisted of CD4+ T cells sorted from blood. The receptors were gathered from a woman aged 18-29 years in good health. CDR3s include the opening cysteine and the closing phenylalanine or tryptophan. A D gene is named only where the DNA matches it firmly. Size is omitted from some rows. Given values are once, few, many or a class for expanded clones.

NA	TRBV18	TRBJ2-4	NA	TGTGCCAGCTCACCCCAAAAGGGAATAGCCAAAAACATTCAGTACTTC	CASSPQKGIAKNIQYF
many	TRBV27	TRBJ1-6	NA	TGTGCCAGCAGTTTTTCGGGGGGAAGTAATTCACCCCTCCACTTT	CASSFSGGSNSPLHF
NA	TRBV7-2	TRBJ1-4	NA	TGTGCCAGCAGCTCTGGTGACGGAAGTAATGAAAAACTGTTTTTT	CASSSGDGSNEKLFF
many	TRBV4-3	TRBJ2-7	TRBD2	TGCGCCAGCAGCCAAGATCTAGCGGGGGGCTACGAGCAGTACTTC	CASSQDLAGGYEQYF
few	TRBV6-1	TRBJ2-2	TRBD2	TGTGCCAGCAATCAGCGGGGGGCGAACACCGGGGAGCTGTTTTTT	CASNQRGANTGELFF
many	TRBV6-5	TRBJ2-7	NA	TGTGCCAGCAGTTCAGACAGGTCCTACGAGCAGTACTTC	CASSSDRSYEQYF
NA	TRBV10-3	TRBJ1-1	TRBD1	TGTGCCATCAGTCCGGACAGGGGCGACACTGAAGCTTTCTTT	CAISPDRGDTEAFF
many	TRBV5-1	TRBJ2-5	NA	TGCGCCAGCAGCTTGGAGGAGACCCAGTACTTC	CASSLEETQYF
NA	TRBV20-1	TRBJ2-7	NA	TGCAGTGCTAGAGGAGGCAAGTACTCCTACGAGCAGTACTTC	CSARGGKYSYEQYF
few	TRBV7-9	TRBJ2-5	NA	TGTGCCAGCAGCTGGGCCTCAGTAGGGGAGACCCAGTACTTC	CASSWASVGETQYF
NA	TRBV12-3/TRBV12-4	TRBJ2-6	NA	TGTGCCAGCACTAAAAGGGCTCCCACCCCTGGGGCCAACGTCCTGACTTTC	CASTKRAPTPGANVLTF
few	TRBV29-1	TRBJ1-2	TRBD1	TGCAGCGCCAACAGGGGGCCTTCGTGGGGCTACACCTTC	CSANRGPSWGYTF
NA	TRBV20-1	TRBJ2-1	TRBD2	TGCAGTGCTGGCGGGGGGACTAGCGGGTCCTTAGGATCCTACAATGAGCAGTTCTTC	CSAGGGTSGSLGSYNEQFF
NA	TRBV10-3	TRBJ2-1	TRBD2	TGTGCCATCAGTGGATCCAACCCCCCGGGAGGACCCTACAATGAGCAGTTCTTC	CAISGSNPPGGPYNEQFF
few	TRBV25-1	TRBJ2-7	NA	TGTGCCAGCAGTGAATTGGGGGGCAAGCAGTACTTC	CASSELGGKQYF
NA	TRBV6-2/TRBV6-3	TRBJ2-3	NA	TGTGCCAGCACCTGGGGCGGCCGCACAGATACGCAGTATTTT	CASTWGGRTDTQYF
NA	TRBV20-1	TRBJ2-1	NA	TGCAGTGCTCTCCACCAGCGCACTGAGCAGTTCTTC	CSALHQRTEQFF
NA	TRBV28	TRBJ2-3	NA	TGTGCCAGCAGTTTGATCGGGCGGGAATTAGATACGCAGTATTTT	CASSLIGRELDTQYF
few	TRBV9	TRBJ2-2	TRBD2	TGTGCCAGCAGCCCACTAGCGGGAGCCGCCGGGGAGCTGTTTTTT	CASSPLAGAAGELFF
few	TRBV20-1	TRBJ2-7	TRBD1	TGCAGTGCTCAATTCGACAGGGGGTATAACGAGCAGTACTTC	CSAQFDRGYNEQYF
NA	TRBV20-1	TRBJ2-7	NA	TGCAGTGCTACCCGTGGGGGACCACCTTACGAGCAGTACTTC	CSATRGGPPYEQYF
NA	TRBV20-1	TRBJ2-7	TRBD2	TGCAGTGCGGGGACTAGCGGCCCCCCCTACGAGCAGTACTTC	CSAGTSGPPYEQYF
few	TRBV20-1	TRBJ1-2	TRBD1	TGCAGTGCTAGAGACCCCGGGACAGGACGAGGCTACACCTTC	CSARDPGTGRGYTF
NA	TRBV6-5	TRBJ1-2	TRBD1	TGTGCCAGCAGTTACAGGAGGCCGGGGACAGGGATCCACTATGGCTACACCTTC	CASSYRRPGTGIHYGYTF
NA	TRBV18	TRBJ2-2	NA	TGTGCCAGCTCACCAAGGGTCGGGGAGCTGTTTTTT	CASSPRVGELFF
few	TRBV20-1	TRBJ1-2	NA	TGCAGTGCCCCCCCCCAGGACTATGGCTACACCTTC	CSAPPQDYGYTF
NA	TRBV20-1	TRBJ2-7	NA	TGCAGTGCTAGGAAGGGCTCCTACGAGCAGTACTTC	CSARKGSYEQYF
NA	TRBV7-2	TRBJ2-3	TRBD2	TGTGCCAGCAGCAAGAGGTTCCGAGCGGGAGGCACAGATACGCAGTATTTT	CASSKRFRAGGTDTQYF
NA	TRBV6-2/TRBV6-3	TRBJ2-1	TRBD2	TGTGCCAGCAGCCTCCGCCCCGGGACTAGCGGCAATGAGCAGTTCTTC	CASSLRPGTSGNEQFF
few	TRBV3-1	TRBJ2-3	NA	TGTGCCAGCAGCCAGTCGGTGGGAGATACGCAGTATTTT	CASSQSVGDTQYF
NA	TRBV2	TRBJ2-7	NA	TGTGCCAGCACCCCCGGGAACTACGAGCAGTACTTC	CASTPGNYEQYF
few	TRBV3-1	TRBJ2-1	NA	TGTGCCAGCAGCCAGGGAACTAGTAAGTATGAGCAGTTCTTC	CASSQGTSKYEQFF
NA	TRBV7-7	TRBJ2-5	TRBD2	TGTGCCAGCAGTTTTTTAGCGGGGGCTAAAGAGACCCAGTACTTC	CASSFLAGAKETQYF
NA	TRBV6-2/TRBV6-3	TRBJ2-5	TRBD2	TGTGCCAGCAGACTAGCGGGGAAAGAGACCCAGTACTTC	CASRLAGKETQYF
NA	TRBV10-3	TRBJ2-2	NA	TGTGCCACCCACACCGGGGAGCTGTTTTTT	CATHTGELFF
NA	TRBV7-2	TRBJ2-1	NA	TGTGCCAGCAGCTTAGTGTCTTTCGGGGCCAGCTACAATGAGCAGTTCTTC	CASSLVSFGASYNEQFF